The next 32 T cell receptor beta chains were all read from a single sample in a study of T-cell reconstitution after alpha-beta-depleted transplantation in children. TCRbeta library construction was performed incorporating unique molecular identifiers. Each CDR3 protein is one row after TCRdb ran MiXCR on the PCR reads. The sample lists some 530,000 distinct CDR3 sequences, roughly an eighth occurring once. Material: PBMCs from the stem cell graft donor, obtained from the stem cell graft. These receptor sequences come from a human donor who donated a stem cell graft to a child with combined immunodeficiency.

This clonotype was detected a few times. The chain has TRBV7-9 and TRBJ2-7; D is unclear. Looked up from germline, CDR1 is SEHNR and CDR2 is FQNEAQ (reference sequence). The V gene lost 2 bases and the J gene lost 3 bases, with 8 bases spanning the gap. The CDR3 runs 13 residues. The CDR3 bases are TGTGCCAGCAGCTTAACCAGTAACTACGAGCAGTACTTC. Encoded protein: CASSLTSNYEQYF.

This clonotype was observed many times. The genes are TRBV4-3 and TRBJ2-7; D is possibly TRBD1 or TRBD2 (5 bases each). From germline, CDR1 is LGHNA and CDR2 YSLEER. This CDR3 is 13 amino acids long. Trimming left V 4 bases short and J 6 bases short, with 13 bases between. CDR3 bases: TGCGCCAGCAGCCCAGGGACGGATCTCGAGCAGTACTTC. Amino acid sequence: CASSPGTDLEQYF.

This clonotype was observed many times. The J gene is TRBJ2-7, the V gene TRBV24-1, with 12 bases lining up with TRBD1. The CDR3 is 16 amino acids. Germline CDR1 KGHDR, CDR2 SFDVKD. The V gene end was trimmed by 3 bases and the J gene end by 4 bases; junction bases not matched to a gene: 6. CDR3 in DNA: TGTGCCACCAGTGATCAAGGGGACAGGGGGCTTTACGAGCAGTACTTC. It encodes CATSDQGDRGLYEQYF.

This clonotype showed up just a few times. The genes are TRBV5-4 and TRBJ1-2; maybe TRBD1 (5 bases). This CDR3 has 14 residues. The V end was cut by 0 bases, the J end by 3 bases, with 9 bases between. Per germline, CDR1 SGHNT and CDR2 YYREEE (reference sequence). The CDR3, as DNA: TGTGCCAGCAGCTTGGAGGGGACGGACTATGGCTACACCTTC. Its protein product is CASSLEGTDYGYTF.

This clonotype showed up just a few times. The DNA of the CDR3 is TGTGCCAGCTATTACGATGTCACAGGGTTTACTAAACCCTCCTACAATGAGCAGTTCTTC. Its translation: CASYYDVTGFTKPSYNEQFF. This chain joins TRBV6-2 or TRBV6-3 and TRBJ2-1; possibly TRBD1 for D (6 bases). Between the trimmed V and J ends, which lost 8 bases and 0 bases, there was a span of 29 bases. CDR3 length: 20 residues. Germline V CDR1 and CDR2: MNHEY, SVGEGT.

CDR3 amino acids: CASSTHEQYF. The DNA of the CDR3 is TGTGCCAGCTCTACCCACGAGCAGTACTTC. The J gene is TRBJ2-7, the V gene TRBV6-1, with unresolved D. The germline V gene encodes CDR1 MNHNS and CDR2 SASEGT. This CDR3 has 10 residues. The germline V and J ends were trimmed by 8 bases and 5 bases, with 7 bases remaining between them.

The chain uses TRBV12-3 or TRBV12-4 and TRBJ2-5; 7 positions agree with TRBD1. This CDR3 spans 13 amino acids. The V gene end was trimmed by 5 bases and the J gene end by 5 bases; junction bases not matched to a gene: 5. CDR3 sequence reads: CASSLIRGETQYF. The CDR3 DNA sequence: TGTGCCAGCAGTCTAATCAGGGGGGAGACCCAGTACTTC.

This clonotype was picked up many times. This chain joins TRBV7-3 and TRBJ2-7; D is perhaps TRBD1 (6 bases). The germline V gene has CDR1 SGHTA and CDR2 FQGTGA. Trimming removed 1 base from V and 5 bases from J, with 9 bases in between. The CDR3 length is 13 residues. CDR3 residues: CASSLIGTHEQYF. The CDR3 region has the DNA TGTGCCAGCAGCTTAATAGGGACACACGAGCAGTACTTC.

This chain connects TRBV5-6 to TRBJ1-1; 7 bases fit TRBD1. The trim removed 3 bases at V and 5 bases at J, leaving 10 bases unmatched. This CDR3 is 15 amino acids long. Germline assignment: CDR1 SGHDT and CDR2 YYEEEE. This CDR3 reads CASSSVDREVTEAFF. CDR3 in DNA: TGTGCCAGCAGCTCAGTAGACAGGGAGGTGACTGAAGCTTTCTTT.

In its sample, this clonotype was seen a few times. The chain combines TRBV6-1 with TRBJ1-6; no definite D call. Germline loops: CDR1 MNHNS, CDR2 SASEGT. V was trimmed by 4 bases and J by 7 bases, leaving 11 bases between them. The CDR3 length is 14 residues. The CDR3 DNA sequence: TGTGCCAGCAGTGGCACCCCCCAGAATTCACCCCTCCACTTT. Residues: CASSGTPQNSPLHF.

J is TRBJ1-2 and V is TRBV6-5; D possibly corresponds to TRBD1 (5 bases). Germline V gene data show CDR1 as MNHEY and CDR2 as SVGAGI. V lost 5 bases, J lost 0 bases, and 16 bases lay in between. The CDR3 runs to 16 residues. The CDR3 loop reads CASSTLYGGPNYGYTF. Written as DNA, the CDR3 is TGTGCCAGCAGTACTCTGTATGGGGGTCCTAACTATGGCTACACCTTC.

This clonotype has at least ten counts. The chain joins TRBV27 to TRBJ2-2; no clear D. The CDR3 sequence is 13 residues long. Germline assignment: CDR1 MNHEY and CDR2 SMNVEV (reference sequence). The V and J ends lost 5 bases and 3 bases respectively, with 7 bases between them. This CDR3 reads CASSRPYTGELFF. The CDR3 bases are TGTGCCAGCAGTCGCCCCTACACCGGGGAGCTGTTTTTT.

CDR3 sequence (DNA): TGTGCCAGCAGCTTACCCTGGGGACTAGCGGGGGGCCCCCGGTACCAAGAGACCCAGTACTTC. Its protein is CASSLPWGLAGGPRYQETQYF. The chain links TRBV11-2 to TRBJ2-5; TRBD2 matches at 15 bases. CDR1 is SGHAT and CDR2 is FQNNGV in the germline V gene. Trimming removed 2 bases from V and 0 bases from J; junction bases left unmatched: 13. The CDR3 totals 21 residues.

This clonotype was counted a few times. The J gene is TRBJ2-5, the V gene TRBV15, with D possibly TRBD2 on 6 matching bases. The CDR3 sequence is 17 residues long. CDR1 is LNHNV and CDR2 is YYDKDF in the germline V gene (reference sequence). The germline V and J ends were trimmed by 0 bases and 1 base, with 15 bases remaining between them. The DNA for the CDR3 is TGTGCCACCAGCAGAGATCCCCCTGGACTATCCCAAGAGACCCAGTACTTC. Its translation is CATSRDPPGLSQETQYF.

There are many counts of this clonotype. This chain joins TRBV5-1 and TRBJ2-1; tentative D call: TRBD1 (6 bases). The CDR3 sequence is 13 residues long. CDR1 is SGHRS, CDR2 YFSETQ, per germline. V lost 0 bases and J 9 bases, leaving 10 bases between the germline ends. The CDR3 DNA sequence: TGCGCCAGCAGCTTGGTGGGGGCCGGTGAGCAGTTCTTC. Translation: CASSLVGAGEQFF.

This chain links TRBV25-1 with TRBJ2-1; the match to TRBD1 covers 8 bases. Germline-derived CDR1 and CDR2 are MGHDK and SYGVNS. J was trimmed by 5 bases and V by 0 bases; bases with no gene match: 9. The CDR3 loop spans 17 amino acids. In DNA, the CDR3 is TGTGCCAGCAGTGAATACTTCGGGACAGGTCCGGACAATGAGCAGTTCTTC. Its protein product is CASSEYFGTGPDNEQFF.

This clonotype was observed many times. The chain employs TRBV9 and TRBJ2-1; 12 bases fit TRBD2. CDR1 and CDR2 from the germline V gene are SGDLS and YYNGEE. The CDR3 is 16 residues long. V was pared by 0 bases and J by 8 bases, with 6 bases of the junction left unmatched. The CDR3 coding sequence is TGTGCCAGCAGCGTAGCGCGGCTAGCGGGAGGGGATGAGCAGTTCTTC. This sequence encodes CASSVARLAGGDEQFF.

At least ten counts were recorded for this clonotype. The gene calls are TRBV4-1 and TRBJ2-2, with 10 bases that match TRBD2. V was clipped by 4 bases and J by 5 bases; unmatched bases: 22. Germline V gives CDR1 MGHRA, CDR2 YSYEKL. The CDR3 runs 21 residues. CDR3 coding DNA: TGCGCCAGCAGCCTGCTCCACTCAGCGAGCGGGGGGGCCGGAAAGACCGGGGAGCTGTTTTTT. It is translated as CASSLLHSASGGAGKTGELFF.

This clonotype was picked up a small number of times. The genes are TRBV4-2 and TRBJ1-1, with a weak D call TRBD1 (6 bases). V was cut by 2 bases and J by 1 base, with 8 bases left in between. Germline V gives CDR1 LGHNA, CDR2 YNFKEQ. CDR3 length: 14 amino acids. The CDR3 sequence is CASSQLTGNTEAFF. The CDR3, as DNA: TGTGCCAGCAGCCAACTGACAGGGAACACTGAAGCTTTCTTT.

This clonotype came up a few times. The gene calls are TRBV5-1 and TRBJ2-3; 8 nucleotides agree with TRBD1. This CDR3 has 15 residues. Germline V gives CDR1 SGHRS, CDR2 YFSETQ. After removal of 4 bases from V and 1 base from J, the junction contained 5 bases not matched to a gene. DNA for the CDR3: TGCGCCAGCAGCAGATGGACAGGGCGCACAGATACGCAGTATTTT. Amino acid sequence: CASSRWTGRTDTQYF. Full variable domain (rest looked up from reference TRBV5-1 and TRBJ2-3): KAGVTQTPRYLIKTRGQQVTLSCSPISGHRSVSWYQQTPGQGLQFLFEYFSETQRNKGNFPGRFSGRQFSNSRSEMNVSTLELGDSALYLCASSRWTGRTDTQYFGPGTRLTVL.

This chain connects TRBV28 to TRBJ2-1; no firm D call. Trimming pared 5 bases from V and 2 bases from J, leaving 13 bases between. The germline V gene encodes CDR1 MDHEN and CDR2 SYDVKM. The CDR3 is 15 amino acids. The CDR3: CASSRGELAYNEQFF. CDR3 in DNA: TGTGCCAGCAGTCGTGGGGAACTCGCCTACAATGAGCAGTTCTTC. Combining the CDR3 with reference TRBV28 and TRBJ2-1 gives the whole variable domain DVKVTQSSRYLVKRTGEKVFLECVQDMDHENMFWYRQDPGLGLRLIYFSYDVKMKEKGDIPEGYSVSREKKERFSLILESASTNQTSMYLCASSRGELAYNEQFFGPGTRLTVL.

CDR3 in DNA: TGTGCCAGCAGTTACTCCGACAGGAACACTGAAGCTTTCTTT. It codes for CASSYSDRNTEAFF. The V call is TRBV6-5, the J call TRBJ1-1; a possible D gene is TRBD1 (5 bases). The CDR3 consists of 14 residues. The V end was cut by 0 bases, the J end by 1 base, with 6 bases between. Germline assignment: CDR1 MNHEY and CDR2 SVGAGI.

This clonotype came up many times. The chain couples TRBV29-1 to TRBJ2-2; D not resolved. Germline-derived CDR1 and CDR2 are SQVTM and ANQGSEA. Trimming removed 3 bases at V and 1 base at J, with 9 bases between. The length of the CDR3 is 14 residues. The CDR3 DNA follows: TGCAGCGTTGAGGGTCCGATGAACACCGGGGAGCTGTTTTTT. Translating it yields CSVEGPMNTGELFF.

The table lists this clonotype with a few counts. The V gene is TRBV20-1, the J gene TRBJ2-5; the match to TRBD2 covers 15 bases. Germline loops: CDR1 DFQATT, CDR2 SNEGSKA (reference sequence). The CDR3 length is 19 residues. Losses at the gene ends were 1 base for V and 2 bases for J; bases not matched to a gene: 11. The CDR3 here is CSARVPGLAGGGMQETQYF. CDR3 sequence (DNA): TGCAGTGCTAGAGTCCCGGGACTAGCGGGGGGAGGGATGCAAGAGACCCAGTACTTC.

The CDR3 region has the DNA TGTGCCACCAGTGATCCCGAAACTCGGACTCTGAACACTGAAGCTTTCTTT. It is translated as CATSDPETRTLNTEAFF. The V and J genes are TRBV24-1 and TRBJ1-1; D call uncertain. Trimming shortened V by 3 bases and J by 0 bases, and 16 bases separated the two germline ends. CDR3 size: 17 residues. From germline, CDR1 is KGHDR and CDR2 SFDVKD.

This clonotype was found a few times. This rearrangement joins TRBV3-1 to TRBJ2-3; no definite D call. Trimming took 1 base from V and 1 from J, leaving 12 bases between them. The CDR3 covers 16 residues. CDR1 and CDR2 from the germline V gene are LGHDT and YNNKEL (reference sequence). The CDR3 nucleotides are TGTGCCAGCAGCCAAGCATATTCCACACGCACAGATACGCAGTATTTT. Its protein is CASSQAYSTRTDTQYF.

This clonotype appeared a few times. A much larger clone sits a single nucleotide away, making a read error possible. The chain has TRBV20-1 and TRBJ2-5, with TRBD1 matching 7 bases. V dropped 1 base and J dropped 5; count of bases not matched to a gene: 7. The CDR3 extends over 14 amino acids. CDR1 is DFQATT and CDR2 is SNEGSKA in the germline V gene (reference sequence). The DNA of the CDR3 is TGCAGTGCTAGAGGAGCGAGGGGGCCGGAGACCCAGTACTTC. As protein: CSARGARGPETQYF.

This clonotype was seen a few times. V gene TRBV30 combines with J gene TRBJ1-1; D is ambiguous. CDR1 and CDR2 from the germline V gene are GTSNPN and SVGIG (reference sequence). V gave up 4 bases and J gave up 4 bases, with 19 bases separating them. The CDR3 spans 15 residues. In DNA, the CDR3 is TGTGCCTGGAAAAGTTCCCAACTCGAGACCACTGAAGCTTTCTTT. Its protein product is CAWKSSQLETTEAFF. Together with reference TRBV30 and TRBJ1-1, the CDR3 gives the full variable domain: SQTIHQWPATLVQPVGSPLSLECTVEGTSNPNLYWYRQAAGRGLQLLFYSVGIGQISSEVPQNLSASRPQDRQFILSSKKLLLSDSGFYLCAWKSSQLETTEAFFGQGTRLTVV.

V usage is TRBV4-3 and J usage is TRBJ2-5; TRBD1 aligns across 8 bases. Germline V lookup: CDR1 LGHNA, CDR2 YSLEER. The CDR3 contains 16 residues. With V trimmed by 0 bases and J by 3 bases, 6 bases remained unmatched. In DNA, the CDR3 is TGCGCCAGCAGCCAAGATCGCGCAGGGGGCAAAGAGACCCAGTACTTC. The encoded protein is CASSQDRAGGKETQYF.

This clonotype was seen only a few times. J is TRBJ2-2 and V is TRBV5-1; 11 bases are shared with TRBD2. There are 15 residues in the CDR3. Unmatched junction bases numbered 8, after V lost 4 bases and J lost 9 bases. Germline lookup yields CDR1 SGHRS and CDR2 YFSETQ. The CDR3 region is CASSDTSGGSRELFF. The CDR3 nucleotides read TGCGCCAGCAGCGACACTAGCGGGGGATCCAGGGAGCTGTTTTTT.

The gene calls are TRBV30 and TRBJ1-1; 10 bases fit TRBD1. The V segment lost 3 bases and the J segment 3 bases; nucleotides outside the gene matches: 1. Germline V gives CDR1 GTSNPN, CDR2 SVGIG (reference sequence). The CDR3 covers 13 residues. CDR3 DNA sequence: TGTGCCTGGAGGGACAGGGGGGACACTGAAGCTTTCTTT. Its translation: CAWRDRGDTEAFF.

This clonotype was seen repeatedly, ten times or more. The rearrangement links TRBV12-3 or TRBV12-4 to TRBJ2-3; the match to TRBD2 covers 9 bases. The length of the CDR3 is 15 residues. Losses at the gene ends were 3 bases for V and 6 bases for J; bases not matched to a gene: 7. The CDR3 protein is CASSLGLAGLDTQYF. In DNA, the CDR3 is TGTGCCAGCAGTTTGGGGCTAGCGGGACTGGATACGCAGTATTTT.